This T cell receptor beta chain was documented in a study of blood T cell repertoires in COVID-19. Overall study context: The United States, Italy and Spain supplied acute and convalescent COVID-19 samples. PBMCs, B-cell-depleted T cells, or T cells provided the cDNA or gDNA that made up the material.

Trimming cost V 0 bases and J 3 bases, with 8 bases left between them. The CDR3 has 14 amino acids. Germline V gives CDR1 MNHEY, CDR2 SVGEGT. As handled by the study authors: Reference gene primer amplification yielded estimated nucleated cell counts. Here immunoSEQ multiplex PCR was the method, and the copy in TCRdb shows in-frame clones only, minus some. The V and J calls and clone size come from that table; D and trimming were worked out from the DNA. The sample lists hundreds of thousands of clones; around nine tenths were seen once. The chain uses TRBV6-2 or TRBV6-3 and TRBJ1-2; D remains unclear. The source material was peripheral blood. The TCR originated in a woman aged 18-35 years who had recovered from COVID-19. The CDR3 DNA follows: TGTGCCAGCAGTTACTCGACGCGGGACTATGGCTACACCTTC. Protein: CASSYSTRDYGYTF.